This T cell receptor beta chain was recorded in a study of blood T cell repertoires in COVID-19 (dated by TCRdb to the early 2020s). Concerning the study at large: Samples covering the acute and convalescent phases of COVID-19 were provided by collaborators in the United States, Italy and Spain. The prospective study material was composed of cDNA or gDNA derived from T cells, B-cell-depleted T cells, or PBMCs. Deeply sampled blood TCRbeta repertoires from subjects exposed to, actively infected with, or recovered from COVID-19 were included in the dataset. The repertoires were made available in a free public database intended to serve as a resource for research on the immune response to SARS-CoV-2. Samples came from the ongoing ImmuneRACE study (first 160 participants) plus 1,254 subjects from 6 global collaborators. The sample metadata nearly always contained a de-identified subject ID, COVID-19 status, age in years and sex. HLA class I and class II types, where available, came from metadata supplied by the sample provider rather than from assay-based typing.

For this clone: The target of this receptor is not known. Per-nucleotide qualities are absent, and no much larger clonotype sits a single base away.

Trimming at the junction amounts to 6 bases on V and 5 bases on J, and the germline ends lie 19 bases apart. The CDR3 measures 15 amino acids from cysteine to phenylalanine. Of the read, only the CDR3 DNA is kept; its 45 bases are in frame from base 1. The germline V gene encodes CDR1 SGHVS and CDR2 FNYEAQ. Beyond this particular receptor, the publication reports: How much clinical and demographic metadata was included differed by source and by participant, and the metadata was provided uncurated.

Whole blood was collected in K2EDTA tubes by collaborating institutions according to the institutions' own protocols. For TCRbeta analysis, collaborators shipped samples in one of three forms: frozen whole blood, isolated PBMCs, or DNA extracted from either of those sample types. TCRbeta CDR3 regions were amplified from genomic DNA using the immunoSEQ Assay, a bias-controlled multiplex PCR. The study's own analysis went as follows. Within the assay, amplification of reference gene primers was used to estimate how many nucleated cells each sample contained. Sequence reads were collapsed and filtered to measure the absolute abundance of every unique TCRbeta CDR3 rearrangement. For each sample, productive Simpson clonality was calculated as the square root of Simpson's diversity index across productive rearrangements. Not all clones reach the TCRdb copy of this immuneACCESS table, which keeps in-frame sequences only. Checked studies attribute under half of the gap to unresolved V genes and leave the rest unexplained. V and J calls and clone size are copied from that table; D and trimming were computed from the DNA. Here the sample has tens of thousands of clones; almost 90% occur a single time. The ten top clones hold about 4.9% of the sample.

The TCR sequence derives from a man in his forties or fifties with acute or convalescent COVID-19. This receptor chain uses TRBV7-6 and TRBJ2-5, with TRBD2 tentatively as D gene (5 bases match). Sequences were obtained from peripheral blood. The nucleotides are TGTGCCAGCAGGCTCAATCCGGGGTTTGGGGAGACCCAGTACTTC. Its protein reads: CASRLNPGFGETQYF.